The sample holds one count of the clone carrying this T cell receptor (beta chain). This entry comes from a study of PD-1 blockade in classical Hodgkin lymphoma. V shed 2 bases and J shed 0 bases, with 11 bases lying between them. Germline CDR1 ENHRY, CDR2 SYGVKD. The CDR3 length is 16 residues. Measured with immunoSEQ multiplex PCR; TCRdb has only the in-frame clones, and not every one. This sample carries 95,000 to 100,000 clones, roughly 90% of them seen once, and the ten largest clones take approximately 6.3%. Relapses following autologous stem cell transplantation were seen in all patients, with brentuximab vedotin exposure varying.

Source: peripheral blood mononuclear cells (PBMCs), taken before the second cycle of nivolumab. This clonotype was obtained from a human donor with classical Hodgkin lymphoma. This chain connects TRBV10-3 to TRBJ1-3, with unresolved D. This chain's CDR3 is CAISETQADSGNTIYF. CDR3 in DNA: TGTGCCATCAGTGAGACCCAGGCGGACTCTGGAAACACCATATATTTT.